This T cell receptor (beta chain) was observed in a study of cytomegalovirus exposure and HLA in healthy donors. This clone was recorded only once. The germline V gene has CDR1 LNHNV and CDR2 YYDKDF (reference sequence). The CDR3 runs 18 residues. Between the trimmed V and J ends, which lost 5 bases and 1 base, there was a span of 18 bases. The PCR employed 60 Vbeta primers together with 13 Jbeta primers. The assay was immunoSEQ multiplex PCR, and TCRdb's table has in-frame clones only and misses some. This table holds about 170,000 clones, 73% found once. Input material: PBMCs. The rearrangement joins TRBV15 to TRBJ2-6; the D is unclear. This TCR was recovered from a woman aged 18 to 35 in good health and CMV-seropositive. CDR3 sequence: CATSPSRSPPSGANVLTF. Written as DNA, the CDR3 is TGTGCCACCAGCCCCTCCCGGTCCCCCCCATCTGGGGCCAACGTCCTGACTTTC. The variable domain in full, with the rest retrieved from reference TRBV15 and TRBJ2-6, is DAMVIQNPRYQVTQFGKPVTLSCSQTLNHNVMYWYQQKSSQAPKLLFHYYDKDFNNEADTPDNFQSRRPNTSFCFLDIRSPGLGDTAMYLCATSPSRSPPSGANVLTFGAGSRLTVL.